These 16 T cell receptor beta chains originate from one sample sequenced in a study of OX40 agonist ivuxolimab in advanced cancers. The protocol was immunoSEQ multiplex PCR, while the TCRdb copy is restricted to in-frame clones and leaves out a portion. The sample yields 120,000 or so clones, around 90% seen once. Source: CD4+ or CD8+ T cells sorted from blood, taken in a trial of the OX40 agonist ivuxolimab. The receptors were gathered from an adult with an advanced solid tumor such as melanoma, head and neck, liver or kidney cancer.

The rearrangement links TRBV28 to TRBJ2-5; D unresolved. V lost 4 bases and J 2 bases, leaving 5 bases between the germline ends. This CDR3 has 12 residues. Germline CDR1 MDHEN, CDR2 SYDVKM. In DNA, the CDR3 is TGTGCCAGCAGTTCGGCTCAAGAGACCCAGTACTTC. Its protein product is CASSSAQETQYF. Drawing the rest from reference TRBV28 and TRBJ2-5, the complete variable domain is DVKVTQSSRYLVKRTGEKVFLECVQDMDHENMFWYRQDPGLGLRLIYFSYDVKMKEKGDIPEGYSVSREKKERFSLILESASTNQTSMYLCASSSAQETQYFGPGTRLLVL.

The chain joins TRBV6-6 to TRBJ2-3, with D unresolved. This CDR3 comprises 14 residues. Germline V gene sequence: CDR1 MNHNY, CDR2 SVGAGI (reference sequence). V was cut by 7 bases and J by 1 base, with 12 bases left in between. The CDR3 region has the DNA TGTGCCAGCACCCCACCTAGAGGCACAGATACGCAGTATTTT. This translates into CASTPPRGTDTQYF.

The CDR3 bases are TGTGCCAGCAAAGGGGACGGCGGGACCTACAATGAGCAGTTCTTC. Its protein is CASKGDGGTYNEQFF. This rearrangement joins TRBV6-5 to TRBJ2-1, with a tentative D call TRBD2 (6 bases). This CDR3 comprises 15 residues. CDR1 is MNHEY, CDR2 SVGAGI, per germline. V gave up 7 bases and J gave up 2 bases, with 15 bases separating them.

V is TRBV7-3 and J is TRBJ2-3; 8 nucleotides line up with TRBD2. J lost 5 bases, V lost 5 bases, and 12 bases had no gene match. The V gene's germline CDR1 is SGHTA and CDR2 FQGTGA. This CDR3 comprises 16 residues. The CDR3 loop is CASSPQSRGAGDTQYF. The CDR3 coding sequence is TGTGCCAGCAGCCCGCAGTCGCGGGGGGCCGGAGATACGCAGTATTTT.

The chain links TRBV2 to TRBJ2-3, with 10 nucleotides matching TRBD1. Unmatched junction bases numbered 4, after V lost 5 bases and J lost 2 bases. Germline V lookup: CDR1 SNHLY, CDR2 FYNNEI. This CDR3 comprises 15 residues. The CDR3 region is CASSRTGGSTDTQYF. The CDR3 coding sequence is TGTGCCAGCAGTCGGACAGGGGGTTCCACAGATACGCAGTATTTT.

The V call is TRBV30, the J call TRBJ2-2; 7 bases align to TRBD1. The CDR3 spans 16 residues. J was trimmed by 1 base and V by 4 bases; bases with no gene match: 9. The V gene's germline CDR1 is GTSNPN and CDR2 SVGIG (reference sequence). The CDR3 loop reads CAWTVYGTENTGELFF. The CDR3 DNA reads as TGTGCCTGGACAGTTTATGGGACAGAGAACACCGGGGAGCTGTTTTTT.

The chain is built from TRBV4-3 and TRBJ1-2; TRBD1 matches at 10 bases. J gave up 5 bases and V 0 bases, and 3 bases lay outside the gene matches. Germline V gene sequence: CDR1 LGHNA, CDR2 YSLEER. The CDR3 runs 15 residues. CDR3 in amino acids: CASSQDLDRGYGYTF. The CDR3 DNA is TGCGCCAGCAGCCAAGATCTGGACAGGGGGTATGGCTACACCTTC.

J is TRBJ1-4 and V is TRBV4-2; the D is unclear. V was trimmed by 1 base and J by 0 bases, leaving 9 bases between them. CDR3 length equals 16 residues. The germline V gene has CDR1 LGHNA and CDR2 YNFKEQ. CDR3 sequence reads: CASSQVDRATNEKLFF. CDR3 bases: TGTGCCAGCAGCCAAGTGGATCGGGCAACTAATGAAAAACTGTTTTTT.

The V and J genes are TRBV18 and TRBJ1-4; TRBD1 matches at 12 bases. V lost 2 bases and J lost 7; bases outside the gene matches: 5. Germline CDR1 and CDR2: KGHSH and LQKENI. The CDR3 sequence is 16 residues long. The CDR3 coding sequence is TGTGCCAGCTCACCAGGGACAGGGGGCCTGGCTGAAAAACTGTTTTTT. Its protein product is CASSPGTGGLAEKLFF.

This clone was seen a single time. V and J are TRBV11-3 and TRBJ2-3; TRBD2 agrees at 13 bases. The CDR3 has 16 amino acids. V lost 6 bases and J lost 5; bases outside the gene matches: 8. CDR1 SGHNT and CDR2 YENEEA come from the germline V gene. The CDR3 sequence: CASRATSGGALDTQYF. The CDR3 nucleotides read TGTGCCAGCAGGGCTACTAGCGGGGGGGCCCTAGATACGCAGTATTTT.

The chain carries TRBV19 and TRBJ1-1, with 10 bases lining up with TRBD1. Losses at the gene ends were 9 bases for V and 5 bases for J; bases not matched to a gene: 6. From germline, CDR1 is LNHDA and CDR2 SQIVND (reference sequence). The CDR3 is made up of 13 amino acids. DNA for the CDR3: TGTGCCAGCCGGGACAGGGGTTTGACTGAAGCTTTCTTT. It specifies CASRDRGLTEAFF.

This chain links TRBV28 with TRBJ1-2; D might be TRBD1 (5 bases). Trimming removed 8 bases from V and 0 bases from J, with 13 bases in between. The CDR3 is 14 residues long. The germline V gene encodes CDR1 MDHEN and CDR2 SYDVKM. CDR3 sequence: CASGQQAPNYGYTF. In DNA form, the CDR3 reads TGTGCCAGCGGACAACAGGCGCCTAACTATGGCTACACCTTC.

V usage is TRBV5-4 and J usage is TRBJ1-2; TRBD1 might be the D (5 bases). CDR1 is SGHNT, CDR2 YYREEE, per germline (reference sequence). Trimming pared 6 bases from V and 8 bases from J, leaving 23 bases between. The CDR3 runs 15 residues. CDR3 residues: CASNEADSLFRGYTF. The CDR3 DNA reads as TGTGCCAGCAACGAAGCCGACAGCCTCTTCAGAGGCTACACCTTC.

The chain is built from TRBV7-9 and TRBJ2-2; D unresolved. Germline CDR1 and CDR2: SEHNR and FQNEAQ (reference sequence). The V end lost 4 bases, the J end lost 5 bases, and 23 bases lay between the germline ends. The CDR3 extends over 18 amino acids. The CDR3: CASSSPPGHGSDTGELFF. The CDR3 DNA reads as TGTGCCAGCAGCTCACCTCCGGGCCATGGATCGGATACCGGGGAGCTGTTTTTT. Full variable domain (remainder filled in from reference TRBV7-9 and TRBJ2-2): DTGVSQNPRHKITKRGQNVTFRCDPISEHNRLYWYRQTLGQGPEFLTYFQNEAQLEKSRLLSDRFSAERPKGSFSTLEIQRTEQGDSAMYLCASSSPPGHGSDTGELFFGEGSRLTVL.

This chain links TRBV5-1 with TRBJ2-5; 7 bases align to TRBD1. The junction had 1 base not matched to a gene; V was cut back by 0 bases and J by 2 bases. Germline V gene sequence: CDR1 SGHRS, CDR2 YFSETQ. The CDR3 sequence is 14 residues long. CDR3 nucleotide sequence: TGCGCCAGCAGCTTGGGGGACAGTCAAGAGACCCAGTACTTC. Its translation: CASSLGDSQETQYF.

This clone came up once. This sequence joins TRBV10-3 and TRBJ1-5, with 9 bases matching TRBD1. J was trimmed by 2 bases and V by 2 bases; bases with no gene match: 10. The germline CDR1 and CDR2 sequences are ENHRY and SYGVKD. The CDR3 has 18 amino acids. CDR3 sequence: CAISEVRQGGIGNQPQHF. Written as DNA, the CDR3 is TGTGCCATCAGTGAGGTGAGACAGGGGGGAATTGGCAATCAGCCCCAGCATTTT.